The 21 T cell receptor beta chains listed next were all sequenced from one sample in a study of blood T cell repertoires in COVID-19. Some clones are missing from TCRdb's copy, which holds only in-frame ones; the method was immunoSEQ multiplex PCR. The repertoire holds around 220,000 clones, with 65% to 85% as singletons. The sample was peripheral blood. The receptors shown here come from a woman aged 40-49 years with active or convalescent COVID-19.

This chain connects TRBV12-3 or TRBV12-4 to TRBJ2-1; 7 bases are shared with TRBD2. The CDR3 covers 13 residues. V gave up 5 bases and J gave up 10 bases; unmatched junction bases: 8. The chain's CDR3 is CASSPGGLSEQFF. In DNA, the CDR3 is TGTGCCAGCAGTCCGGGGGGACTATCGGAGCAGTTCTTC.

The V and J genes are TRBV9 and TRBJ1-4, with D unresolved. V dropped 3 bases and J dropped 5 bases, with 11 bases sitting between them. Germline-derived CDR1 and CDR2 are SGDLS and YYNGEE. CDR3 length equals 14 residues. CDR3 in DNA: TGTGCCAGCAGCGACCCGGGGTTCAATGAAAAACTGTTTTTT. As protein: CASSDPGFNEKLFF.

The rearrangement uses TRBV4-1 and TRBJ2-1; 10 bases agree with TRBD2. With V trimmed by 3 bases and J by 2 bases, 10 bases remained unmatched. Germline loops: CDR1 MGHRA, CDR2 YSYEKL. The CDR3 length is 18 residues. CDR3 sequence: CASSQIIRTSGAYNEQFF. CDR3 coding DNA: TGCGCCAGCAGCCAGATTATCCGGACTAGCGGAGCCTACAATGAGCAGTTCTTC.

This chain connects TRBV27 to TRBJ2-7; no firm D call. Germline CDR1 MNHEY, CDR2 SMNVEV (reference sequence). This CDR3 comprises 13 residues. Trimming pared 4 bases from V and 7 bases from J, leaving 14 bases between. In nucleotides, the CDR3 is TGTGCCAGCAGTTCCTTCACCCCCGGGGAGCAGTACTTC. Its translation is CASSSFTPGEQYF.

The CDR3 DNA reads as TGTGCCAGCAGTTTACGGGGGGGGAGTGGCTACACCTTC. Amino acid sequence: CASSLRGGSGYTF. This chain connects TRBV27 to TRBJ1-2; D is possibly TRBD1 (5 bases). CDR1 is MNHEY, CDR2 SMNVEV, per germline (reference sequence). Trimming took off 2 bases at V and 7 bases at J, with 11 bases between the two ends. The CDR3 has 13 amino acids.

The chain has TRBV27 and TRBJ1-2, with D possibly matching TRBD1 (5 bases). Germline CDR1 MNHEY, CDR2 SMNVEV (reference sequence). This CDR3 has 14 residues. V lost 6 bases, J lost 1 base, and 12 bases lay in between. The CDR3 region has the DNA TGTGCCAGCAGGTCCGGACACCTTAACTATGGCTACACCTTC. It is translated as CASRSGHLNYGYTF.

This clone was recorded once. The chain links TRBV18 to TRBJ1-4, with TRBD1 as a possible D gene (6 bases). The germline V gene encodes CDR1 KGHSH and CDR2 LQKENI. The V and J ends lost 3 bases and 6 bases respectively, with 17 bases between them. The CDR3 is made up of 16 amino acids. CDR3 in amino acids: CASSPQGRGVDEKLFF. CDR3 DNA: TGTGCCAGCTCACCCCAGGGCAGGGGTGTGGATGAAAAACTGTTTTTT.

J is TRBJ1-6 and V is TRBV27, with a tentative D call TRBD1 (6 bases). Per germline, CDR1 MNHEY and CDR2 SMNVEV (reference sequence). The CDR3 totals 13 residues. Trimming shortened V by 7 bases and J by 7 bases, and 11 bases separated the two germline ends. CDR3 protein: CASTEDRNSPLHF. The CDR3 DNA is TGTGCCAGCACAGAGGACAGAAATTCACCCCTCCACTTT.

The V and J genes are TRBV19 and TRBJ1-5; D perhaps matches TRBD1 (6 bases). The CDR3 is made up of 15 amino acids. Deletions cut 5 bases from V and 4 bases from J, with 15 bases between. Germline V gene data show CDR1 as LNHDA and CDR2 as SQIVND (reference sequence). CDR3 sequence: CASSLSGTGNQPQHF. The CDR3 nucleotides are TGTGCCAGTAGTTTGAGCGGAACAGGGAATCAGCCCCAGCATTTT.

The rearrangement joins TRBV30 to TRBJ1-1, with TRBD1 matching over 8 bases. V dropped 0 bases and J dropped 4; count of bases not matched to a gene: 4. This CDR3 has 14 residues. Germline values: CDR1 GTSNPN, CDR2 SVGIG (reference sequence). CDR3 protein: CAWSVTGGGTEAFF. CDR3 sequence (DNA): TGTGCCTGGAGTGTAACAGGGGGAGGCACTGAAGCTTTCTTT.

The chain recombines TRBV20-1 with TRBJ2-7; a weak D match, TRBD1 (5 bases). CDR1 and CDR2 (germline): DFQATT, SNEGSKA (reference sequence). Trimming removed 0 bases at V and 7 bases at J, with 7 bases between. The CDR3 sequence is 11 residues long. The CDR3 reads CSARDNREQYF. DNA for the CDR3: TGCAGTGCTAGAGATAACAGGGAGCAGTACTTC.

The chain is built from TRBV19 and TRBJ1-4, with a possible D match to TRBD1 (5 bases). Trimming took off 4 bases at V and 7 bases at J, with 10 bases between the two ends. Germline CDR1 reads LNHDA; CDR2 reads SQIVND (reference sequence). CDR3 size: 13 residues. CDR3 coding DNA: TGTGCCAGTAGTAGCAGGACATTTGAAAAACTGTTTTTT. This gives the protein CASSSRTFEKLFF.

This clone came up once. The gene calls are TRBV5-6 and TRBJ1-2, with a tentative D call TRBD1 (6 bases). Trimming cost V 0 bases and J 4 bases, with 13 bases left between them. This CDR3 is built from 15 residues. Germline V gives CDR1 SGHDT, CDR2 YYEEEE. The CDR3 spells CASSLADRNPYGYTF. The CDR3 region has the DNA TGTGCCAGCAGCTTGGCTGACAGGAACCCCTATGGCTACACCTTC.

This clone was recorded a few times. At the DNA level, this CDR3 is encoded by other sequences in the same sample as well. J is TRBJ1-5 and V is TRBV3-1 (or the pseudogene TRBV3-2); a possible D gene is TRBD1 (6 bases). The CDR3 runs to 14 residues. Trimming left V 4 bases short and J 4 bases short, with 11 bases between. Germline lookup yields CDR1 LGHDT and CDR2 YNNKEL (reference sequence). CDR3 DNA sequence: TGTGCCAGCAGCCCCAGGGGCGGGAATCAGCCCCAGCATTTT. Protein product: CASSPRGGNQPQHF.

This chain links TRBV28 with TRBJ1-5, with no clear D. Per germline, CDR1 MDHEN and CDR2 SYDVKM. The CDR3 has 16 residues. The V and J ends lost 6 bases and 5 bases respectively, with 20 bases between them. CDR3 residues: CASSRPARGTDQPQHF. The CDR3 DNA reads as TGTGCCAGCAGCCGTCCGGCACGGGGAACCGATCAGCCCCAGCATTTT. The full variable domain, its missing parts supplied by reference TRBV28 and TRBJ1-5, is DVKVTQSSRYLVKRTGEKVFLECVQDMDHENMFWYRQDPGLGLRLIYFSYDVKMKEKGDIPEGYSVSREKKERFSLILESASTNQTSMYLCASSRPARGTDQPQHFGDGTRLSIL.

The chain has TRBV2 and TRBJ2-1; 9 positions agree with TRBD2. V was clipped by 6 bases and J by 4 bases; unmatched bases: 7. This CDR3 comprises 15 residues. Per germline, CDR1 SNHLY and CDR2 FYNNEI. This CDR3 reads CASSGTSPLYNEQFF. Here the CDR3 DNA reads TGTGCCAGCAGCGGGACTAGCCCTCTATACAATGAGCAGTTCTTC.

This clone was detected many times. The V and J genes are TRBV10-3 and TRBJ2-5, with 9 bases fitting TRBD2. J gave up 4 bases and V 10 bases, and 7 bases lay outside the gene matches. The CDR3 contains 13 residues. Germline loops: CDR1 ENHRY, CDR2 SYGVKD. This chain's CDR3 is CATLAGEGETQYF. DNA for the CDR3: TGTGCCACTTTAGCGGGGGAGGGAGAGACCCAGTACTTC.

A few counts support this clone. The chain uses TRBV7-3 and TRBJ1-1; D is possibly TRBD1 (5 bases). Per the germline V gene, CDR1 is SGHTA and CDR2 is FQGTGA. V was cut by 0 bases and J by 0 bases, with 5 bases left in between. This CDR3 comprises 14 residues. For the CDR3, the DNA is TGTGCCAGCAGCTTAACGACAGTGAACACTGAAGCTTTCTTT. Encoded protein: CASSLTTVNTEAFF.

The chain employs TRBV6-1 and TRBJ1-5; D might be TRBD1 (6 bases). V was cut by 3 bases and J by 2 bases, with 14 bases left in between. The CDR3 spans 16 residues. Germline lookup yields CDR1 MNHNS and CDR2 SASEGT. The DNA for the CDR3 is TGTGCCAGCAGTGAGGGGGCCTATGGAGGCAATCAGCCCCAGCATTTT. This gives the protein CASSEGAYGGNQPQHF.

CDR3 in amino acids: CASSPQASGTNEKLFF. CDR3 sequence (DNA): TGCGCCAGCTCCCCTCAAGCCTCGGGTACTAATGAAAAACTGTTTTTT. This chain connects TRBV5-1 to TRBJ1-4; unclear D gene. This CDR3 has 16 residues. V lost 7 bases to trimming and J lost 2 bases, with 18 bases between them. In germline, CDR1 is SGHRS, CDR2 YFSETQ.

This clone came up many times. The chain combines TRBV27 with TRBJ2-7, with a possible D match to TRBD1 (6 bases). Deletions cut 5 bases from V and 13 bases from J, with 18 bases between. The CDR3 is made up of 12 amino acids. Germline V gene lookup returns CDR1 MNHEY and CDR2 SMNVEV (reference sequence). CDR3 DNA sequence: TGTGCCAGCAGTATGATCACAGGGCGTCGATACTTC. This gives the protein CASSMITGRRYF.